These T cell receptor beta chains were read from a single sample in a study of blood T cell repertoires in COVID-19. Measured with immunoSEQ multiplex PCR; TCRdb has only the in-frame clones, and not every one. Of under 350,000 clones detected, under 90% appear once; the ten largest clones hold approximately 2%. Sequenced input: PBMCs or T cells enriched from blood (not recorded which). All receptors derive from a woman aged 55-69 years who had recovered from COVID-19. Each CDR3 is given without its conserved first and last residue. For some rows the clone size is stated as once, few or many, or as a class when expanded; others skip it.

v_gene: TRBV27; abundance: .; len: 12; j_gene: TRBJ1-2; CDR3aa: ASSPRGAGYGYT
v_gene: TRBV19; abundance: .; len: 13; j_gene: TRBJ1-3; CDR3aa: ASSKAGNSGNTIY
v_gene: TRBV6-5; abundance: .; len: 13; j_gene: TRBJ1-3; CDR3aa: ASSYLGGTGNTIY
v_gene: TRBV5-4; abundance: .; len: 12; j_gene: TRBJ1-4; CDR3aa: ASSSGQSNEKLF
v_gene: TRBV5-4; abundance: .; len: 14; j_gene: TRBJ1-2; CDR3aa: ASSYGQGALNYGYT
v_gene: TRBV28; abundance: few; len: 10; j_gene: TRBJ2-1; CDR3aa: ASSSQGRGQF
v_gene: TRBV5-1; abundance: .; len: 16; j_gene: TRBJ2-2; CDR3aa: ASSLFSLPGAGPGELF
v_gene: TRBV7-9; abundance: .; len: 12; j_gene: TRBJ2-1; CDR3aa: ASSFTGWYNEQF
v_gene: TRBV27; abundance: once; len: 15; j_gene: TRBJ1-3; CDR3aa: ASSSIAAGAAGNTIY
v_gene: TRBV5-1; abundance: .; len: 12; j_gene: TRBJ2-7; CDR3aa: ASSWGQGGGEQY
v_gene: TRBV27; abundance: .; len: 13; j_gene: TRBJ2-7; CDR3aa: ASSSPGTGSYEQY
v_gene: TRBV30; abundance: .; len: 11; j_gene: TRBJ1-5; CDR3aa: HMAQKCNQPQH
v_gene: TRBV30; abundance: .; len: 9; j_gene: TRBJ2-7; CDR3aa: AGDSSYEQY
v_gene: TRBV24-1; abundance: .; len: 12; j_gene: TRBJ1-6; CDR3aa: ATGPSDYNSPLH
v_gene: TRBV24-1; abundance: .; len: 11; j_gene: TRBJ2-1; CDR3aa: ATSHTRSDEQF
v_gene: TRBV4-2; abundance: .; len: 16; j_gene: TRBJ2-1; CDR3aa: ASSQEGGLAGIYNEQF
v_gene: TRBV7-3; abundance: once; len: 14; j_gene: TRBJ2-1; CDR3aa: ASSLMAGTTYNEQF
v_gene: TRBV12-3/TRBV12-4; abundance: .; len: 10; j_gene: TRBJ2-7; CDR3aa: ASSGSSYEQY
v_gene: TRBV25-1; abundance: .; len: 9; j_gene: TRBJ1-2; CDR3aa: ASGGTGGYT
v_gene: TRBV29-1; abundance: .; len: 11; j_gene: TRBJ1-2; CDR3aa: SATDSKVEGYT
v_gene: TRBV5-1; abundance: .; len: 13; j_gene: TRBJ1-1; CDR3aa: ASSKEESMNTEAF
v_gene: TRBV5-8; abundance: .; len: 14; j_gene: TRBJ2-7; CDR3aa: ASSYYPGTGNYEQY
v_gene: TRBV2; abundance: .; len: 10; j_gene: TRBJ2-1; CDR3aa: ASSFSGNEQF
v_gene: TRBV5-3; abundance: .; len: 15; j_gene: TRBJ1-5; CDR3aa: ARSLGGGVYSNQPQH
v_gene: TRBV5-1; abundance: .; len: 11; j_gene: TRBJ2-7; CDR3aa: ASRLETAYEQY
v_gene: TRBV11-2; abundance: once; len: 13; j_gene: TRBJ2-1; CDR3aa: ASSLWAGQYNEQF
v_gene: TRBV2; abundance: .; len: 12; j_gene: TRBJ1-3; CDR3aa: ASRPGSSGNTIY
v_gene: TRBV7-2; abundance: .; len: 14; j_gene: TRBJ2-1; CDR3aa: ASSLVRLMVYNEQF
v_gene: TRBV4-1; abundance: .; len: 13; j_gene: TRBJ1-4; CDR3aa: ASSQDAGKNEKLF
v_gene: TRBV6-5; abundance: .; len: 12; j_gene: TRBJ1-2; CDR3aa: ASARDRGNYGYT
v_gene: TRBV3-1/TRBV3-2; abundance: .; len: 11; j_gene: TRBJ2-7; CDR3aa: ASRVAGSYEQY
v_gene: TRBV5-8; abundance: .; len: 12; j_gene: TRBJ2-3; CDR3aa: ASSLGGDTDTQY
v_gene: TRBV19; abundance: few; len: 12; j_gene: TRBJ2-2; CDR3aa: ASSMAADTGELF
v_gene: TRBV28; abundance: .; len: 13; j_gene: TRBJ1-5; CDR3aa: ASSPPGSLYQPQH
v_gene: TRBV24-1; abundance: .; len: 11; j_gene: TRBJ1-1; CDR3aa: ATSDLWEGGPF
v_gene: TRBV7-9; abundance: .; len: 10; j_gene: TRBJ1-2; CDR3aa: ASSLTGYGYT
v_gene: TRBV4-2; abundance: .; len: 17; j_gene: TRBJ2-1; CDR3aa: ASSQVNTQKGLPYNEQF
v_gene: TRBV18; abundance: .; len: 13; j_gene: TRBJ1-1; CDR3aa: ASSPPSQLNTEAF
v_gene: TRBV10-3; abundance: .; len: 12; j_gene: TRBJ2-7; CDR3aa: AISGGGSTYEQY
v_gene: TRBV6-5; abundance: .; len: 12; j_gene: TRBJ2-2; CDR3aa: ASSLTGVTGELF
v_gene: TRBV9; abundance: .; len: 13; j_gene: TRBJ1-3; CDR3aa: ASSPKGESRNTIY
v_gene: TRBV10-2; abundance: .; len: 9; j_gene: TRBJ1-1; CDR3aa: ASSERGGAF
v_gene: TRBV7-2; abundance: .; len: 14; j_gene: TRBJ2-3; CDR3aa: ASSFRGGGSTDTQY
v_gene: TRBV5-1; abundance: .; len: 12; j_gene: TRBJ1-4; CDR3aa: ASSLGQGDEKLF
v_gene: TRBV9; abundance: .; len: 15; j_gene: TRBJ1-3; CDR3aa: ASSVESWGRGGNTIY
v_gene: TRBV5-1; abundance: .; len: 12; j_gene: TRBJ2-1; CDR3aa: ASTFGTSLNEQF
v_gene: TRBV5-1; abundance: once; len: 11; j_gene: TRBJ2-4; CDR3aa: ASSLGPEGIQY
v_gene: TRBV2; abundance: once; len: 12; j_gene: TRBJ1-3; CDR3aa: ASGRGSAGNTIY
v_gene: TRBV24-1; abundance: .; len: 15; j_gene: TRBJ2-1; CDR3aa: ATSDYPLAGRVNEQF
v_gene: TRBV30; abundance: .; len: 10; j_gene: TRBJ1-1; CDR3aa: AWSVGQAEAF
v_gene: TRBV5-4; abundance: .; len: 14; j_gene: TRBJ1-6; CDR3aa: ASSLGDTFRNSPLH
v_gene: TRBV2; abundance: .; len: 14; j_gene: TRBJ2-1; CDR3aa: ASSPWGLAEGNEQF
v_gene: TRBV5-1; abundance: .; len: 14; j_gene: TRBJ1-1; CDR3aa: ASSTTHSAENTEAF
v_gene: TRBV9; abundance: .; len: 14; j_gene: TRBJ2-1; CDR3aa: ASSVVGGGLGNEQF
v_gene: TRBV5-4; abundance: .; len: 13; j_gene: TRBJ1-2; CDR3aa: ASSLVDSSSHGYT
v_gene: TRBV9; abundance: few; len: 12; j_gene: TRBJ2-7; CDR3aa: ASSAYGGSDEQY
v_gene: TRBV12-3/TRBV12-4; abundance: .; len: 9; j_gene: TRBJ2-2; CDR3aa: ASKATGELF
v_gene: TRBV6-5; abundance: .; len: 11; j_gene: TRBJ1-5; CDR3aa: ASLLSAYQPQH
v_gene: TRBV3-1/TRBV3-2; abundance: .; len: 11; j_gene: TRBJ2-2; CDR3aa: ASSQASAGELF